Presented here are 22 T cell receptor beta chains from one specimen sequenced in a study of beta chain features in type 1 diabetes. As every portion of the isolated RNA was reverse transcribed, the sequencing read expressed TCRB transcripts. This table comes from immunoSEQ multiplex PCR, and its TCRdb copy is limited to in-frame clones, with some not included. In the table there are approximately 40,000 clones, 50% of which are singletons. The sequencing sample was made of stem cell memory CD4+ T cells from blood. The receptors come from a woman aged 25 to 39 in good health.

The chain employs TRBV28 and TRBJ2-7; 9 nucleotides align to TRBD2. The germline V gene encodes CDR1 MDHEN and CDR2 SYDVKM. V shed 8 bases, J shed 3 bases, and the junction held 2 bases outside the gene matches. The CDR3 extends over 12 amino acids. The CDR3 DNA reads TGTGCCAGCTGGACTAGCGACTACGAGCAGTACTTC. This gives the protein CASWTSDYEQYF.

The chain joins TRBV5-1 to TRBJ2-7, with 13 bases identical to TRBD2. This CDR3 region has 16 residues. Germline V gene lookup returns CDR1 SGHRS and CDR2 YFSETQ. V lost 4 bases, J lost 2 bases, and 6 bases stayed unmatched. The CDR3 region is CASSGGLAGAPYEQYF. DNA of the CDR3: TGCGCCAGCAGCGGTGGACTAGCGGGGGCCCCCTACGAGCAGTACTTC.

The chain joins TRBV14 to TRBJ2-3; tentatively, D is TRBD2 (7 bases). Germline V lookup: CDR1 SGHDN, CDR2 FVKESK. There are 18 residues in the CDR3. The V end lost 0 bases, the J end lost 0 bases, and 16 bases lay between the germline ends. The CDR3 spells CASSQDLTRGGSTDTQYF. In DNA, the CDR3 is TGTGCCAGCAGCCAAGACCTTACGAGGGGGGGAAGCACAGATACGCAGTATTTT.

CDR3 in amino acids: CASSQRLTGAPSGRGNEQFF. CDR3 sequence (DNA): TGTGCCAGCAGCCAGCGCTTGACAGGGGCCCCTAGCGGGAGGGGCAATGAGCAGTTCTTC. This rearrangement joins TRBV4-2 to TRBJ2-1, with 12 bases fitting TRBD2. The trim removed 3 bases at V and 6 bases at J, leaving 18 bases unmatched. Germline V gene data show CDR1 as LGHNA and CDR2 as YNFKEQ. The CDR3 consists of 20 residues.

This clone was seen a few times. V usage is TRBV28 and J usage is TRBJ1-1; a weak D match, TRBD1 (5 bases). CDR3 length: 15 residues. Trimming pared 8 bases from V and 0 bases from J, leaving 16 bases between. From germline, CDR1 is MDHEN and CDR2 SYDVKM. CDR3 coding DNA: TGTGCCAGCCCCCCCCCGCGGGGCTTGAACACTGAAGCTTTCTTT. Protein product: CASPPPRGLNTEAFF.

In this sample, this clone turned up a few times. The V call is TRBV14, the J call TRBJ2-7, with 11 nucleotides matching TRBD2. Losses at the gene ends were 4 bases for V and 5 bases for J; bases not matched to a gene: 4. Germline CDR1 is SGHDN and CDR2 is FVKESK. The CDR3 runs to 14 residues. The CDR3 coding sequence is TGTGCCAGCAGCCGACTAGCGGGATATGACGAGCAGTACTTC. Its protein is CASSRLAGYDEQYF.

The chain has TRBV6-1 and TRBJ1-3; maybe TRBD1 (6 bases). V was shortened by 3 bases and J by 0 bases, with 12 bases between the two germline ends. CDR3 length: 16 residues. The germline V gene has CDR1 MNHNS and CDR2 SASEGT. CDR3 DNA: TGTGCCAGCAGTGATTCCGGACAGCCCTCTGGAAACACCATATATTTT. The encoded protein is CASSDSGQPSGNTIYF.

The chain employs TRBV5-1 and TRBJ1-2; D call uncertain. The CDR3 extends over 12 amino acids. Trimming pared 1 base from V and 3 bases from J, leaving 4 bases between. Per the germline V gene, CDR1 is SGHRS and CDR2 is YFSETQ. The CDR3 is CASSLPDYGYTF. The CDR3 DNA is TGCGCCAGCAGCTTGCCGGACTATGGCTACACCTTC.

V gene TRBV7-2 combines with J gene TRBJ2-1; 8 bases fit TRBD2. The germline V gene encodes CDR1 SGHTA and CDR2 FQGNSA. Trimming removed 5 bases from V and 6 bases from J; junction bases left unmatched: 12. The CDR3 spans 16 residues. The CDR3 region is CASSPKSGLARNEQFF. CDR3 coding DNA: TGTGCCAGCAGCCCAAAATCTGGACTAGCTCGCAATGAGCAGTTCTTC.

The chain combines TRBV29-1 with TRBJ2-1, with TRBD2 matching over 13 bases. With V trimmed by 5 bases and J by 8 bases, 15 bases remained unmatched. Germline CDR1 is SQVTM and CDR2 is ANQGSEA. The CDR3 totals 17 residues. CDR3 sequence reads: CSVLVPGLAGLWYEQFF. The DNA for the CDR3 is TGCAGCGTTCTAGTACCGGGACTAGCGGGGCTATGGTATGAGCAGTTCTTC.

The table lists this clone with a few counts. An end of the junction differs from the germline gene, which may be a read error. The rearrangement links TRBV4-2 to TRBJ1-1; D call uncertain. The CDR3 loop spans 16 amino acids. Germline CDR1 LGHNA, CDR2 YNFKEQ. The CDR3 loop reads CASSKEAGGKNTEAFF. The DNA of the CDR3 is TGTGCCAGCAGCAAAGAGGCCGGAGGGAAGAACACTGAAGCTTTCTTT.

This clone was seen once. V is TRBV10-3 and J is TRBJ2-3, with D possibly matching TRBD1 (5 bases). Trimming took 11 bases from V and 3 from J, leaving 18 bases between them. This CDR3 has 14 residues. Germline CDR1 ENHRY, CDR2 SYGVKD. In DNA, the CDR3 is TGTGCCTCCAAGCCCCAGGGAAGGACAGATACGCAGTATTTT. It encodes CASKPQGRTDTQYF.

This chain joins TRBV28 and TRBJ2-2; 8 bases are a match to TRBD2. From germline, CDR1 is MDHEN and CDR2 SYDVKM. V shed 3 bases and J 6 bases; nucleotides not matched to a gene: 6. This CDR3 contains 15 residues. For the CDR3, the DNA is TGTGCCAGCAGTTTTCGGGGGGGCGCCTCCGGGGAGCTGTTTTTT. This encodes CASSFRGGASGELFF.

This chain joins TRBV28 and TRBJ1-4; 11 bases align to TRBD1. The CDR3 length is 16 residues. V dropped 5 bases and J dropped 3; count of bases not matched to a gene: 5. Germline V gene lookup returns CDR1 MDHEN and CDR2 SYDVKM. The CDR3 DNA sequence: TGTGCCAGCAGTACGGACAGGGGGCCGTCTAATGAAAAACTGTTTTTT. The encoded protein is CASSTDRGPSNEKLFF.

This clone was detected only once. The genes are TRBV23-1 and TRBJ2-7; 8 bases map to TRBD2. TRBV23-1 is marked as an open reading frame, function uncertain. The CDR3 consists of 18 residues. V was clipped by 11 bases and J by 0 bases; unmatched bases: 21. The CDR3 nucleotides read TGCGCCGGCCTCGGGGGGGGCCTAATCTTTTTTAGCTCCTACGAGCAGTACTTC. This encodes CAGLGGGLIFFSSYEQYF.

This chain connects TRBV29-1 to TRBJ2-5; TRBD1 matches at 7 bases. This CDR3 spans 12 amino acids. The germline V gene has CDR1 SQVTM and CDR2 ANQGSEA. The V gene end was trimmed by 6 bases and the J gene end by 4 bases; junction bases not matched to a gene: 5. CDR3 region: CSVRQGSETQYF. For the CDR3, the DNA is TGCAGCGTCCGACAGGGTTCAGAGACCCAGTACTTC.

The CDR3 reads CATAGTPDGYTF. The CDR3 coding sequence is TGTGCCACGGCGGGGACTCCGGATGGCTACACCTTC. The V and J genes are TRBV10-3 and TRBJ1-2; TRBD1 is a possible D gene (5 bases). CDR3 length: 12 residues. Germline CDR1 ENHRY, CDR2 SYGVKD. The V end was cut by 10 bases, the J end by 6 bases, with 15 bases between.

J is TRBJ1-5 and V is TRBV27; D gene unclear. Germline CDR1 and CDR2: MNHEY and SMNVEV (reference sequence). V was clipped by 2 bases and J by 2 bases, with 7 bases between them. This CDR3 is built from 14 residues. The CDR3 loop reads CASSLREGNQPQHF. In nucleotides, the CDR3 is TGTGCCAGCAGTTTACGAGAGGGCAATCAGCCCCAGCATTTT.

The chain couples TRBV11-3 to TRBJ2-7; 9 nucleotides agree with TRBD1. The CDR3 runs to 16 residues. After removal of 2 bases from V and 4 bases from J, the junction contained 9 bases not matched to a gene. Germline V gene sequence: CDR1 SGHNT, CDR2 YENEEA. CDR3 nucleotides: TGTGCCAGCAGCTTAAAGGGGTCGGGACAGGGTTACGAGCAGTACTTC. Translating it yields CASSLKGSGQGYEQYF.

The chain carries TRBV7-2 and TRBJ2-2; no definite D call. The germline V gene encodes CDR1 SGHTA and CDR2 FQGNSA. This CDR3 is 13 amino acids long. Trimming stripped 0 bases from V and 4 bases from J, with 3 bases between. The DNA of the CDR3 is TGTGCCAGCAGCTTAGCCGGCACCGGGGAGCTGTTTTTT. This translates into CASSLAGTGELFF.

The rearrangement uses TRBV18 and TRBJ1-4, with 7 nucleotides matching TRBD1. This CDR3 is 15 amino acids long. Germline-derived CDR1 and CDR2 are KGHSH and LQKENI. Germline trimming cut 3 bases from V and 4 bases from J; bases unmatched to any gene: 5. CDR3 region: CASSPRDSGNEKLFF. The CDR3 DNA sequence: TGTGCCAGCTCACCCCGGGACAGTGGTAATGAAAAACTGTTTTTT.

The V call is TRBV28, the J call TRBJ1-5; 7 bases map to TRBD1. The CDR3 has 13 residues. CDR1 MDHEN and CDR2 SYDVKM come from the germline V gene. The trim removed 6 bases at V and 7 bases at J, leaving 6 bases unmatched. The CDR3 loop reads CASRATGDQPQHF. CDR3 nucleotide sequence: TGTGCCAGCAGAGCAACAGGGGACCAGCCCCAGCATTTT.